The TCR beta chain under discussion was sequenced for a study of cytotoxic CD8 clonotypes in ibrutinib-treated CLL. Study overall: Partial responses totalled some 24 and complete responses 2; after median approximately 64 months, about 15 remained remitted and approximately twelve progressed. Response samples followed a median around 12 months of treatment, range 6 to 36.

Sequencing used immunoSEQ multiplex PCR; TCRdb keeps in-frame clones, though not all of them. This table holds around 200,000 clones, 70% to 75% found once. Germline CDR1 SGHTA, CDR2 FQGNSA. With 2 bases removed from V and 4 bases from J, the gap between germline ends came to 14 bases. CDR3 length: 15 residues. Sequenced material: PBMCs, taken after 12 months of ibrutinib treatment. The sequence came from a human donor with chronic lymphocytic leukemia. The V call is TRBV7-2, the J call TRBJ1-2, with D possibly being TRBD1 (5 bases). The CDR3 loop is CASSLPGLTFYGYTF. The DNA of the CDR3 is TGTGCCAGCAGCTTACCGGGGCTAACATTCTATGGCTACACCTTC.